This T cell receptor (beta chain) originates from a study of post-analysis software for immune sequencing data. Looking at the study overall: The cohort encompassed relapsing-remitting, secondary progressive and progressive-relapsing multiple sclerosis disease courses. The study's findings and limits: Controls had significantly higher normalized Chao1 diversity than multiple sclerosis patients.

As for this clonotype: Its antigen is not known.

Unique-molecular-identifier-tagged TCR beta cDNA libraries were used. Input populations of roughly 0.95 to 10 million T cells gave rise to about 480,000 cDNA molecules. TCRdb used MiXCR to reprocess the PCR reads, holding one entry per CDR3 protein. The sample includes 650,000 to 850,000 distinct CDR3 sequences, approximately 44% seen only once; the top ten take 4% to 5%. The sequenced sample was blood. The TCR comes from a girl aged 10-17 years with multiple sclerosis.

The CDR3 reads CATSGGDYYEQYF. In DNA form, the CDR3 reads TGTGCCACCAGCGGGGGGGACTACTACGAGCAGTACTTC. V is TRBV15 and J is TRBJ2-7, with TRBD2 matching over 7 bases. V shed 5 bases, J shed 3 bases, and the junction held 4 bases outside the gene matches. This CDR3 spans 13 amino acids. Germline V CDR1 and CDR2: LNHNV, YYDKDF (reference sequence).